This record covers a single T cell receptor beta chain. This entry comes from a study of T cell changes during pregnancy in multiple sclerosis. Method: immunoSEQ multiplex PCR; TCRdb's copy keeps in-frame clones and lacks some. Here the sample spans some 70,000 clones, about nine tenths being singletons. The CDR3 loop spans 16 amino acids. V was clipped by 2 bases and J by 1 base, with 9 bases between them. CDR1 MNHNY and CDR2 SVGAGI come from the germline V gene (reference sequence). The starting material was peripheral blood, obtained in the third trimester of pregnancy. The sequence was collected from a female donor with multiple sclerosis, enrolled in a pregnancy study. The chain employs TRBV6-6 and TRBJ2-6; D possibly corresponds to TRBD1 (5 bases). CDR3 DNA sequence: TGTGCCAGCAGTTACGAAGCAGGGTCTGGGGCCAACGTCCTGACTTTC. Translated, it gives CASSYEAGSGANVLTF.